The rows below give T cell receptor beta chains drawn from one sample of a study of cytomegalovirus exposure and HLA in healthy donors. Data came from immunoSEQ multiplex PCR; TCRdb stores just in-frame clones and leaves some out. The table shows 200,000 or so clones, with 75% to 90% occurring only once. The sequenced sample was PBMCs. The receptor set was obtained from a man between 40 and 49 years old in good health and CMV-seropositive. The CDR3 runs from the conserved cysteine through the conserved F or W. D genes are given only for firm matches. The size of a clone is reported for some rows only, either as once, few or many, or as a class for expanded clones.

j_gene	abundance	d_gene	v_gene	CDR3nt	CDR3aa
TRBJ1-2	.	.	TRBV5-1	TGCGCCAGCAGCCAGACAGGCACTTATGGCTACACCTTC	CASSQTGTYGYTF
TRBJ2-2	.	TRBD2	TRBV5-1	TGCGCCAGCAGCCCGCCCCTACTAGCGGGGGCTCTCTTAGGGGAGCTGTTTTTT	CASSPPLLAGALLGELFF
TRBJ1-2	.	.	TRBV18	TGTGCCAGCTCACCCTCTAACTATGGCTACACCTTC	CASSPSNYGYTF
TRBJ2-1	.	TRBD2	TRBV4-3	TGCGCCAGCAGCCAAGAGAGCTCCGGGACTAGTATCGATGAGCAGTTCTTC	CASSQESSGTSIDEQFF
TRBJ2-3	few	.	TRBV4-1	TGCGCCAGCAGCCAAGGGCTGACAGATACGCAGTATTTT	CASSQGLTDTQYF
TRBJ2-1	.	.	TRBV5-1	TGCGCCAGCAGCTTGGCAGTCAGGGCCAGCGATGAGCAGTTCTTC	CASSLAVRASDEQFF
TRBJ2-7	.	.	TRBV5-1	TGCGCCAGCAGCTTGGGAGGAGGGACCTACGAGCAGTACTTC	CASSLGGGTYEQYF
TRBJ2-6	.	.	TRBV28	TGTGCCAGCACTCCTGGCGGGGGGGCCAACGTCCTGACTTTC	CASTPGGGANVLTF
TRBJ1-2	.	TRBD1	TRBV19	TGTGCCAGTAGTCCCCGGCACAGGGGTGGGTATGGCTACACCTTC	CASSPRHRGGYGYTF
TRBJ1-1	.	.	TRBV29-1	TGCAGCGCGCGCTCTTGGGACACGGGTTTCTTT	CSARSWDTGFF
TRBJ2-5	.	TRBD1	TRBV6-1	TGTGCCAGCAGTGAAGAACCGACAGGGTTCGGAGAGACCCAGTACTTC	CASSEEPTGFGETQYF
TRBJ2-2	.	.	TRBV21-1	TGTGCCAGCAGCAACAGACCTATGGAGGGACAGGGTGGCACCGGGGAGCTGTTTTTT	CASSNRPMEGQGGTGELFF
TRBJ2-7	.	TRBD1	TRBV5-6	TGTGCCAGCAGCTTTGCGGTGGGACAGGGAACTCACTACAACTACGAGCAGTACTTC	CASSFAVGQGTHYNYEQYF
TRBJ2-7	once	.	TRBV4-1	TGCGCCAGCAGCCATAGCGTCGGTTCCTACGAGCAGTACTTC	CASSHSVGSYEQYF
TRBJ2-7	.	.	TRBV7-9	TGTGCCAGCAGCGACCGACAGGCGCTTTCCTACGAGCAGTACTTC	CASSDRQALSYEQYF
TRBJ1-4	once	TRBD1	TRBV4-3	TGCGCCAGCAGCCAGACAGGGGAACTAGGTGAAAAACTGTTTTTT	CASSQTGELGEKLFF
TRBJ2-2	few	.	TRBV10-3	TGTGCCATCAGACAGGACGGAGGGGAAACCGGGGAGCTGTTTTTT	CAIRQDGGETGELFF
TRBJ2-1	.	.	TRBV14	TGTGCCAGCAGCCAAGAGCGGCAGAGACGGCATGAGCAGTTCTTC	CASSQERQRRHEQFF
TRBJ2-3	.	TRBD1	TRBV6-5	TGTGCCAGCAGTAACCACGGACAGGGGGCAGATACGCAGTATTTT	CASSNHGQGADTQYF
TRBJ2-5	once	TRBD1	TRBV5-5	TGTGCCAGCAGCTTGCTGGACAGGGACCAAGAGACCCAGTACTTC	CASSLLDRDQETQYF
TRBJ2-7	few	TRBD2	TRBV5-1	TGCGCCAGCAGCGTATTGACTAGCGGGGGGGTCCACGAGCAGTACTTC	CASSVLTSGGVHEQYF
TRBJ2-7	.	TRBD1	TRBV5-4	TGTGCCAGCAGCCTGACCGCAGGGGGCCCCTACGAGCAGTACTTC	CASSLTAGGPYEQYF
TRBJ1-2	.	.	TRBV21-1	TGTGCCAGCAGCAAGGACAGGGGGCTTGGCTACACCTTC	CASSKDRGLGYTF
TRBJ2-3	.	.	TRBV30	TGTGCCTGGACGAGGGTTACTAACACAGATACGCAGTATTTT	CAWTRVTNTDTQYF
TRBJ1-1	once	.	TRBV10-3	TGTGCCATCAGTGGAACCCCGGAGGCGAACACTGAAGCTTTCTTT	CAISGTPEANTEAFF
TRBJ1-2	.	TRBD1	TRBV15	TGTGCCACCAGCAGAGATGGGACAGGTGGCTACACCTTC	CATSRDGTGGYTF
TRBJ2-5	.	.	TRBV15	TGTGCCACCAGCAGAGATTCAGTACAGCAAGAGACCCAGTACTTC	CATSRDSVQQETQYF
TRBJ2-7	.	.	TRBV11-2	TGTGCCAGCAGCCAGGATCAGCCGGAGCAGTACTTC	CASSQDQPEQYF
TRBJ1-1	.	.	TRBV30	TGTGCCTGGAAACAGCTGAACACTGAAGCTTTCTTT	CAWKQLNTEAFF
TRBJ2-1	few	.	TRBV19	TGTGCCAGTAGTATTGGGGCAGGGGCCGGACTGGAGCAGTTCTTC	CASSIGAGAGLEQFF
TRBJ2-1	.	TRBD2	TRBV5-4	TGTGCCAGCAGCTTGGCCGGGCGGGGGGATGAGCAGTTCTTC	CASSLAGRGDEQFF
TRBJ2-2	.	.	TRBV12-5	TGTGCTAGTGGTTTTTACGGGGAGCTGTTTTTT	CASGFYGELFF
TRBJ1-4	once	TRBD1	TRBV7-9	TGTGCCAGCAGCCCGGGACAGTCGAATGAAAAACTGTTTTTT	CASSPGQSNEKLFF
TRBJ1-2	.	.	TRBV29-1	TGCAGCGTCACAGGAGAGATAGCCCCCCGGGACTATGGCTACACCTTC	CSVTGEIAPRDYGYTF
TRBJ2-6	.	.	TRBV28	TGTGCCAGCAGTTTATTAGGGGCTGGGGCCAACGTCCTGACTTTC	CASSLLGAGANVLTF
TRBJ1-3	.	.	TRBV27	TGTGCCAGCAGTTTATCCTGGGGCAACACCATATATTTT	CASSLSWGNTIYF
TRBJ1-6	.	TRBD1	TRBV13	TGTGCCAGCAGCCCCACCGGACAGGGCGGCTCACCCCTCCACTTT	CASSPTGQGGSPLHF
TRBJ2-2	.	.	TRBV27	TGTGCCAGCAGTTTAATGCGTACGGGCACCGGGGAGCTGTTTTTT	CASSLMRTGTGELFF
TRBJ2-1	.	TRBD2	TRBV13	TGTGCCAGCAGCCCTCGACTAGCGGGGGGCTCGAATGAGCAGTTCTTC	CASSPRLAGGSNEQFF
TRBJ2-7	.	TRBD1	TRBV19	TGTGCCAGTAGTGCACACACGGGACAGGGGGCATTCTACTACGAGCAGTACTTC	CASSAHTGQGAFYYEQYF
TRBJ2-1	.	TRBD1	TRBV6-7	TGTGCCCAGGGGGCTGGCTACAATGAGCAGTTCTTC	CAQGAGYNEQFF
TRBJ2-1	.	TRBD2	TRBV7-2	TGTGCCAGCAGCTCGGGGACTAGCGGGGCCAAGTTCTTC	CASSSGTSGAKFF
TRBJ2-3	.	TRBD2	TRBV25-1	TGTGCCAGCATTCCAGCGGGGGGGCTGGATACGCAGTATTTT	CASIPAGGLDTQYF
TRBJ2-3	.	TRBD2	TRBV5-1	TGCGCCAGCAGGGGAGCGGGGGACCGCACAGATACGCAGTATTTT	CASRGAGDRTDTQYF
TRBJ1-5	.	.	TRBV10-1	TGCGCCAGCAGTGAGAATATCAATCAGCCCCAGCATTTT	CASSENINQPQHF
TRBJ1-2	once	.	TRBV7-2	TGTGCCAGCAGCTTAGATCGCGACAGGCGACTTGGCTACACCTTC	CASSLDRDRRLGYTF
TRBJ2-1	.	TRBD1	TRBV7-2	TGTGCCAGCAGCTTGCCGGGACAGGGTGATGAGCAGTTCTTC	CASSLPGQGDEQFF
TRBJ1-6	.	TRBD1	TRBV19	TGTGCCAGTACCCAACAGGGGATCAATTCACCCCTCCACTTT	CASTQQGINSPLHF
TRBJ2-7	.	.	TRBV2	TGTGCCAGCAGTACACACCTAGCAGGGGCCGAGCAGTACTTC	CASSTHLAGAEQYF
TRBJ2-5	few	.	TRBV2	TGTGCCAGCAAACCCGGGACACAAGAGACCCAGTACTTC	CASKPGTQETQYF
TRBJ2-1	.	.	TRBV29-1	TGCAGCGTTGGCGGGCAATCCCAACCAGAGCAGTTCTTC	CSVGGQSQPEQFF
TRBJ1-5	once	TRBD1	TRBV6-1	TGTGCCAGCAGTGATCTCGGGACAGGGGGCCTCGGCAATCAGCCCCAGCATTTT	CASSDLGTGGLGNQPQHF
TRBJ2-7	.	TRBD2	TRBV15	TGTGCCACCAGCTTTCGACTAGCGGTTAAGACGGGGGAGCAGTACTTC	CATSFRLAVKTGEQYF